The 14 T cell receptor beta chains below all came from one sample that was sequenced in a study of response to subunit inactivated influenza vaccine. TCRdb reprocessed the RT-PCR reads with MiXCR, giving one entry per CDR3 protein. The sample shows some 500,000 distinct CDR3 sequences, 10% to 15% of them seen only once. The input for sequencing was PBMCs from blood, taken around seven weeks after vaccination. These receptor sequences come from a man aged 50 to 59 who received an inactivated influenza vaccine.

V gene TRBV24-1 combines with J gene TRBJ1-5; D call uncertain. The ends were cut back, 4 bases at V and 5 bases at J, with 8 bases in the middle. The CDR3 loop spans 13 amino acids. The germline CDR1 and CDR2 sequences are KGHDR and SFDVKD. The CDR3 sequence: CATSDNVDQPQHF. The CDR3 nucleotides are TGTGCCACCAGTGACAATGTGGATCAGCCCCAGCATTTT.

By sample fraction, this clonotype is medium-sized (0.01 to 0.1%). This rearrangement joins TRBV5-1 to TRBJ2-3; 10 bases line up with TRBD2. Germline V gene data show CDR1 as SGHRS and CDR2 as YFSETQ. CDR3 length: 16 residues. The trim removed 4 bases at V and 7 bases at J, leaving 12 bases unmatched. The chain's CDR3 is CASSTEPSGGEHTQYF. The DNA for the CDR3 is TGCGCCAGCAGCACCGAACCTAGCGGGGGAGAGCATACGCAGTATTTT.

The chain recombines TRBV28 with TRBJ2-1; 9 nucleotides match TRBD2. CDR1 MDHEN and CDR2 SYDVKM come from the germline V gene. This CDR3 spans 16 amino acids. V gave up 7 bases and J gave up 1 base; unmatched junction bases: 8. The CDR3 spells CASMSGAGGSYNEQFF. As DNA, the CDR3 is TGTGCCAGCATGTCTGGGGCGGGAGGGTCCTACAATGAGCAGTTCTTC.

The chain links TRBV15 to TRBJ2-3; no clear D. Germline-derived CDR1 and CDR2 are LNHNV and YYDKDF (reference sequence). The CDR3 loop spans 13 amino acids. V lost 3 bases and J lost 6, with 10 bases in between. The CDR3 here is CATSSSLLDTQYF. CDR3 sequence (DNA): TGTGCCACCAGCAGCTCCCTTCTTGATACGCAGTATTTT.

This clonotype was seen only a few times. The V call is TRBV7-8, the J call TRBJ2-1, with TRBD2 identical over 9 bases. The CDR3 totals 17 residues. Germline V lookup: CDR1 SGHVS, CDR2 FQNEAQ. Trimming cost V 2 bases and J 5 bases; bases outside gene matches: 10. The CDR3 sequence is CASSLILAGSGNNEQFF. The CDR3 DNA reads TGTGCCAGCAGCTTAATCCTAGCGGGGTCAGGGAACAATGAGCAGTTCTTC.

This sequence joins TRBV4-2 and TRBJ2-7; tentative D call: TRBD2 (6 bases). The germline V gene has CDR1 LGHNA and CDR2 YNFKEQ. This CDR3 comprises 18 residues. V was shortened by 7 bases and J by 0 bases, with 25 bases between the two germline ends. CDR3 sequence (DNA): TGTGCCAGCATGCCCCTCATCTCGGGAGCCACCACCTCCTACGAGCAGTACTTC. The encoded protein is CASMPLISGATTSYEQYF.

This clonotype was seen a few times. This chain connects TRBV6-2 or TRBV6-3 to TRBJ2-3; 13 bases line up with TRBD2. Germline loops: CDR1 MNHEY, CDR2 SVGEGT. J lost 6 bases, V lost 6 bases, and 18 bases had no gene match. There are 19 residues in the CDR3. This CDR3 reads CASRNRFGELAGGYDTQYF. The DNA of the CDR3 is TGTGCCAGCAGAAACCGGTTTGGCGAACTAGCGGGAGGGTATGATACGCAGTATTTT.

This clonotype was counted between two and nine times. V and J are TRBV4-1 and TRBJ1-4; no clear D. This CDR3 has 17 residues. In germline, CDR1 is MGHRA, CDR2 YSYEKL. Trimming shortened V by 0 bases and J by 2 bases, and 13 bases separated the two germline ends. CDR3 sequence: CASSQDRPKGTNEKLFF. The DNA of the CDR3 is TGCGCCAGCAGCCAAGATCGCCCTAAGGGCACTAATGAAAAACTGTTTTTT.

This clonotype was seen a handful of times. The chain combines TRBV27 with TRBJ2-1; no reliable D call. Trimming removed 6 bases at V and 4 bases at J, with 10 bases between. Germline V gene sequence: CDR1 MNHEY, CDR2 SMNVEV (reference sequence). CDR3 length: 13 residues. The CDR3 bases are TGTGCCAGCAGAACTGACGTGTACAATGAGCAGTTCTTC. It codes for CASRTDVYNEQFF.

This chain links TRBV2 with TRBJ2-7; 12 bases are a match to TRBD2. The CDR3 loop spans 15 amino acids. The J segment lost 7 bases and the V segment lost 4 bases, leaving 8 bases of the junction unmatched. Germline values: CDR1 SNHLY, CDR2 FYNNEI. The CDR3 nucleotides are TGTGCCAGCAGTGCTAGCGGGAGGGGCGATTGGGAGCAGTACTTC. This translates into CASSASGRGDWEQYF.

The V gene is TRBV20-1, the J gene TRBJ2-1; D unresolved. Germline V gene sequence: CDR1 DFQATT, CDR2 SNEGSKA (reference sequence). The germline V and J ends were trimmed by 0 bases and 5 bases, with 11 bases remaining between them. The CDR3 loop spans 14 amino acids. The CDR3 loop is CSARDMLRHNEQFF. The DNA of the CDR3 is TGCAGTGCTAGAGATATGTTGCGACACAATGAGCAGTTCTTC.

The table lists this clonotype with many counts. The rearrangement uses TRBV4-1 and TRBJ2-2, with D unresolved. Germline CDR1 reads MGHRA; CDR2 reads YSYEKL. V was clipped by 4 bases and J by 5 bases, with 14 bases between them. The CDR3 sequence is 15 residues long. CDR3 nucleotide sequence: TGCGCCAGCAGCCCCCCCCGCACCTTAACCGGGGAGCTGTTTTTT. It translates to CASSPPRTLTGELFF.

This clonotype appeared many times. This chain connects TRBV29-1 to TRBJ1-2; no firm D call. Trimming cost V 6 bases and J 8 bases, with 19 bases left between them. The CDR3 totals 13 residues. The germline CDR1 and CDR2 sequences are SQVTM and ANQGSEA. CDR3 amino acids: CSVLDSPFRGYTF. Written as DNA, the CDR3 is TGCAGCGTCCTCGACTCTCCCTTCCGGGGCTACACCTTC.

This clonotype turned up a few times. This chain uses TRBV3-1 with TRBJ2-1; D uncertain. Germline V gives CDR1 LGHDT, CDR2 YNNKEL (reference sequence). This CDR3 is built from 12 residues. With 1 base removed from V and 8 bases from J, the gap between germline ends came to 6 bases. The CDR3: CASSQGGYEQFF. The CDR3 DNA reads as TGTGCCAGCAGCCAAGGAGGCTATGAGCAGTTCTTC.